The 18 T cell receptor beta chains presented below share a single source sample, sequenced in a study of Graves' ophthalmopathy and Graves' hyperthyroidism. TCR beta CDR3 regions were amplified from RNA transcripts. The authors performed first-round RT-PCR with HTBI primers and then a second-round multiplex PCR. From the multiplex PCR reads, TCRdb called clonotypes with MiXCR, one entry per CDR3 protein. This repertoire shows some 520,000 distinct CDR3 sequences, roughly an eighth found once; its top ten account for more than 8.5%. Material for sequencing was blood. The receptor source for this set is a woman aged 30 to 39 with Graves' ophthalmopathy.

The gene calls are TRBV20-1 and TRBJ2-5; tentative D call: TRBD2 (5 bases). This CDR3 is built from 16 residues. In germline, CDR1 is DFQATT, CDR2 SNEGSKA (reference sequence). With 4 bases removed from V and 3 bases from J, the gap between germline ends came to 21 bases. The CDR3 reads CSATPLDRAGEETQYF. The DNA for the CDR3 is TGCAGTGCTACCCCCTTGGACCGGGCGGGTGAAGAGACCCAGTACTTC.

This clonotype was picked up many times. The rearrangement joins TRBV27 to TRBJ1-2; the D gene is possibly TRBD1 (6 bases). Trimming took off 5 bases at V and 7 bases at J, with 14 bases between the two ends. The CDR3 totals 13 residues. Per the germline V gene, CDR1 is MNHEY and CDR2 is SMNVEV (reference sequence). The CDR3 nucleotides are TGTGCCAGCAGTGCGGCACAGGGTAGTGGCTACACCTTC. Amino acids: CASSAAQGSGYTF.

This chain uses TRBV7-8 with TRBJ2-1; 8 positions match TRBD1. J was trimmed by 5 bases and V by 1 base; bases with no gene match: 4. This CDR3 has 15 residues. Germline CDR1 and CDR2: SGHVS and FQNEAQ. CDR3 in DNA: TGTGCCAGCAGCTTAGGAGCAGGGGGCAACAATGAGCAGTTCTTC. Translated: CASSLGAGGNNEQFF.

This clonotype has at least ten counts. The chain joins TRBV6-4 to TRBJ2-7; the match to TRBD2 covers 13 bases. The CDR3 runs to 17 residues. The V gene's germline CDR1 is MRHNA and CDR2 SNTAGT. The V and J ends lost 6 bases and 3 bases, in that order; junction bases with no gene match: 11. The DNA of the CDR3 is TGTGCCAGCAGCACGAGGACGAGGACTAGCGGGAGCTACGAGCAGTACTTC. Protein sequence: CASSTRTRTSGSYEQYF.

This clonotype was counted a few times. The V gene is TRBV30, the J gene TRBJ1-1; perhaps TRBD1 as D (6 bases). CDR1 GTSNPN and CDR2 SVGIG come from the germline V gene (reference sequence). Trimming took 6 bases from V and 1 from J, leaving 15 bases between them. This CDR3 region has 14 residues. The CDR3 DNA sequence: TGTGCCTGTCTGGGGGGCTGGGGGAACACTGAAGCTTTCTTT. Encoded protein: CACLGGWGNTEAFF.

This clonotype was seen a handful of times. The chain has TRBV3-1 and TRBJ1-1; D unresolved. Between the trimmed V and J ends, which lost 1 base and 1 base, there was a span of 7 bases. This CDR3 has 14 amino acids. Germline V gene data show CDR1 as LGHDT and CDR2 as YNNKEL (reference sequence). CDR3 residues: CASSQGSTNTEAFF. The CDR3 DNA reads TGTGCCAGCAGCCAAGGTTCGACGAACACTGAAGCTTTCTTT.

This clonotype was observed at least ten times. The rearrangement joins TRBV15 to TRBJ1-6; D might be TRBD1 (5 bases). The CDR3 runs to 16 residues. The V gene lost 3 bases and the J gene lost 4 bases, with 13 bases spanning the gap. Germline V gene lookup returns CDR1 LNHNV and CDR2 YYDKDF (reference sequence). The CDR3 DNA is TGTGCCACCAGCAGTGATGGCCAGGGATATAATTCACCCCTCCACTTT. This codes for CATSSDGQGYNSPLHF.

The sample holds many counts of this clonotype. The chain couples TRBV12-3 or TRBV12-4 to TRBJ1-5, with 8 bases that match TRBD1. Trimming cost V 7 bases and J 3 bases; bases outside gene matches: 5. This CDR3 region has 14 residues. CDR3 loop: CASTLQGVNQPQHF. CDR3 bases: TGTGCCAGCACCTTACAGGGGGTCAATCAGCCCCAGCATTTT.

In its sample, this clonotype was seen many times. The rearrangement joins TRBV20-1 to TRBJ2-5; TRBD1 or TRBD2 may be the D gene (5 bases each). The CDR3 extends over 15 amino acids. The germline V gene encodes CDR1 DFQATT and CDR2 SNEGSKA (reference sequence). The V gene lost 0 bases and the J gene lost 1 base, with 12 bases spanning the gap. CDR3 region: CSARDPWGPQETQYF. In nucleotides, the CDR3 is TGCAGTGCTAGAGACCCTTGGGGACCCCAAGAGACCCAGTACTTC.

This clonotype was recorded many times. The gene calls are TRBV5-1 and TRBJ1-3, with no clear D. CDR3 size: 16 residues. V gave up 5 bases and J gave up 0 bases, with 15 bases separating them. CDR1 is SGHRS, CDR2 YFSETQ, per germline. The CDR3 DNA reads TGCGCCAGCAGGGACCATGGCAGCTCCTCTGGAAACACCATATATTTT. Translation gives CASRDHGSSSGNTIYF.

This clonotype was recorded a few times. Given a much more abundant clone one base away, this may be a read error. V and J are TRBV11-2 and TRBJ2-5; 14 bases align to TRBD2. The CDR3 is 15 residues long. Trimming took 6 bases from V and 2 from J; bases not matched to a gene: 2. Germline loops: CDR1 SGHAT, CDR2 FQNNGV. The CDR3 DNA is TGTGCCAGCAGAGGACTAGCGGGGGGACAAGAGACCCAGTACTTC. This sequence encodes CASRGLAGGQETQYF. Combining the CDR3 with reference TRBV11-2 and TRBJ2-5 gives the whole variable domain EAGVAQSPRYKIIEKRQSVAFWCNPISGHATLYWYQQILGQGPKLLIQFQNNGVVDDSQLPKDRFSAERLKGVDSTLKIQPAKLEDSAVYLCASRGLAGGQETQYFGPGTRLLVL.

CDR3: CSARSGAAGPFF. The CDR3 coding sequence is TGCAGTGCTAGGTCGGGAGCCGCGGGACCTTTCTTT. The chain links TRBV20-1 to TRBJ1-1; possibly TRBD1 for D (5 bases). CDR1 and CDR2 (germline): DFQATT, SNEGSKA (reference sequence). Trimming removed 3 bases from V and 12 bases from J, with 17 bases in between. This CDR3 is built from 12 residues.

This clonotype was counted many times. The chain joins TRBV6-5 to TRBJ1-5, with unresolved D. The V end lost 0 bases, the J end lost 6 bases, and 9 bases lay between the germline ends. The CDR3 consists of 14 residues. Germline assignment: CDR1 MNHEY and CDR2 SVGAGI. The CDR3 DNA is TGTGCCAGCAGTTACTCGAATGCGATTCAGCCCCAGCATTTT. Its protein is CASSYSNAIQPQHF.

The rearrangement uses TRBV12-3 or TRBV12-4 and TRBJ1-2; the match to TRBD1 covers 11 bases. This CDR3 comprises 14 residues. The ends lost 4 bases at V and 10 bases at J; junction bases unmatched: 8. The CDR3 protein is CASSSGQGARDYTF. CDR3 coding DNA: TGTGCCAGCAGTTCCGGACAGGGGGCGCGTGACTACACCTTC.

This clonotype was counted ten times or more. V and J are TRBV2 and TRBJ1-5; D is possibly TRBD1 (5 bases). Germline V lookup: CDR1 SNHLY, CDR2 FYNNEI. Trimming cost V 6 bases and J 0 bases, with 12 bases left between them. The CDR3 has 15 residues. The CDR3 coding sequence is TGTGCCAGCAGACCACTTCAGGGTAGCAATCAGCCCCAGCATTTT. This codes for CASRPLQGSNQPQHF.

This clonotype was detected many times. The chain joins TRBV7-9 to TRBJ1-1; no firm D call. Trimming cost V 1 base and J 0 bases, with 9 bases left between them. From germline, CDR1 is SEHNR and CDR2 FQNEAQ (reference sequence). The CDR3 extends over 15 amino acids. CDR3 nucleotide sequence: TGTGCCAGCAGCTTAGTAGCCAGAATGAACACTGAAGCTTTCTTT. Translated: CASSLVARMNTEAFF.

This clonotype was picked up a small number of times. This chain links TRBV4-1 with TRBJ2-3; 13 bases are a match to TRBD2. V dropped 1 base and J dropped 5; count of bases not matched to a gene: 3. From germline, CDR1 is MGHRA and CDR2 YSYEKL. This CDR3 is built from 16 residues. CDR3 coding DNA: TGCGCCAGCAGCCAAGTGGGACTAGCGGGGCTAGATACGCAGTATTTT. Translation gives CASSQVGLAGLDTQYF.

Concerning this clonotype: At one end the junction does not follow the germline gene, possibly because of a read error. The rearrangement links TRBV12-3 or TRBV12-4 to TRBJ2-3; no firm D call. This CDR3 contains 14 residues. The CDR3 coding sequence is TGTGCCTGCAGTTTTAGTAGAAGCACAGATACGCAGTATTTT. The encoded protein is CACSFSRSTDTQYF.